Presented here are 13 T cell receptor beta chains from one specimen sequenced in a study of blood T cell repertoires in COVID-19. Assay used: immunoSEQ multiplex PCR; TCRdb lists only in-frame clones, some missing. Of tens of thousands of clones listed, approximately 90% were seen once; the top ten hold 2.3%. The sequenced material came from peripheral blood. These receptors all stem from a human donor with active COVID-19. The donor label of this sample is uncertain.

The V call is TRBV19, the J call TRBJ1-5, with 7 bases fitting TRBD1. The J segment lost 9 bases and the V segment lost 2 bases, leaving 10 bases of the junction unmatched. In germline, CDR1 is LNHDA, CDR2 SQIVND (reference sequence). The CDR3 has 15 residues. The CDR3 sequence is CASSIMGTDHRPQHF. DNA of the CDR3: TGTGCCAGTAGTATAATGGGGACAGACCATCGGCCCCAGCATTTT. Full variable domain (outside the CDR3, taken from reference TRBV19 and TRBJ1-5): DGGITQSPKYLFRKEGQNVTLSCEQNLNHDAMYWYRQDPGQGLRLIYYSQIVNDFQKGDIAEGYSVSREKKESFPLTVTSAQKNPTAFYLCASSIMGTDHRPQHFGDGTRLSIL.

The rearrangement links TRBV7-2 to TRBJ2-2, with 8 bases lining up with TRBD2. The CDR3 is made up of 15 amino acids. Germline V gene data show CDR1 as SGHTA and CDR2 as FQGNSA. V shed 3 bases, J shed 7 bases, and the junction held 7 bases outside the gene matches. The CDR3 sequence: CASSFDGGAGGELFF. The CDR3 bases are TGTGCCAGCAGCTTCGACGGGGGGGCTGGCGGGGAGCTGTTTTTT.

CDR3 in DNA: TGTGCCAGCAGCTTCTTCGGCCAAGGAGGGACCCAGTACTTC. Translation: CASSFFGQGGTQYF. The chain is built from TRBV5-6 and TRBJ2-5, with D maybe TRBD2 (5 bases). Trimming took off 2 bases at V and 7 bases at J, with 15 bases between the two ends. The germline gives CDR1 SGHDT, CDR2 YYEEEE. This CDR3 is 14 amino acids long.

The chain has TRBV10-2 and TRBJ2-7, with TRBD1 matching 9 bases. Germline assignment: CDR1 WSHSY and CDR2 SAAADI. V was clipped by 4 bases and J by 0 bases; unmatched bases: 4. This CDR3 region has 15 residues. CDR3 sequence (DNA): TGCGCCAGCAGTGGTGGGACAGGGATCTCCTACGAGCAGTACTTC. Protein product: CASSGGTGISYEQYF.

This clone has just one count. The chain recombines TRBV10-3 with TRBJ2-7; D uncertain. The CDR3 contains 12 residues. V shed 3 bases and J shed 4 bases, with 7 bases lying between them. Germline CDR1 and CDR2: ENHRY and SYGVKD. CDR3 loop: CAISETTYEQYF. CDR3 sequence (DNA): TGTGCCATCAGTGAAACCACTTACGAGCAGTACTTC.

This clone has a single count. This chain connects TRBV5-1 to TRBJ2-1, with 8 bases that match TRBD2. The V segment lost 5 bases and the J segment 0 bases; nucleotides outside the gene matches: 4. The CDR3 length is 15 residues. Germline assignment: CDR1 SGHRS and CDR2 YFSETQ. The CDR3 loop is CASSRGTSSYNEQFF. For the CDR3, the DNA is TGCGCCAGCAGTCGGGGGACTAGCTCCTACAATGAGCAGTTCTTC.

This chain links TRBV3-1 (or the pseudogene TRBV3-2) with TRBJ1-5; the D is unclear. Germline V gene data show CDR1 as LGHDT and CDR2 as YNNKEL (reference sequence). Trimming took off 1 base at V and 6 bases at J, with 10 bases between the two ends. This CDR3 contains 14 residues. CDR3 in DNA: TGTGCCAGCAGCCAAGGTTTTGGGAGTCAGCCCCAGCATTTT. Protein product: CASSQGFGSQPQHF.

Written as DNA, the CDR3 is TGTGCCACCAGCAACTACCCAGGGGAGTACCAAGAGACCCAGTACTTC. Translation gives CATSNYPGEYQETQYF. The J gene is TRBJ2-5, the V gene TRBV15, with a tentative D call TRBD1 (6 bases). The CDR3 extends over 16 amino acids. With 4 bases removed from V and 0 bases from J, the gap between germline ends came to 15 bases. The germline gives CDR1 LNHNV, CDR2 YYDKDF (reference sequence).

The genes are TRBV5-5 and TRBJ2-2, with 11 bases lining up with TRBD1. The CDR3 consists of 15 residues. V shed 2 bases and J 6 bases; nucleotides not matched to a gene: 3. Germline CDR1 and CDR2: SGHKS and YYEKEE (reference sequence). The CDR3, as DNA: TGTGCCAGCAGCTTAGGACAGGGGGCGGCCGGGGAGCTGTTTTTT. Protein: CASSLGQGAAGELFF. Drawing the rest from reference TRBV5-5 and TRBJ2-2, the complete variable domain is DAGVTQSPTHLIKTRGQQVTLRCSPISGHKSVSWYQQVLGQGPQFIFQYYEKEERGRGNFPDRFSARQFPNYSSELNVNALLLGDSALYLCASSLGQGAAGELFFGEGSRLTVL.

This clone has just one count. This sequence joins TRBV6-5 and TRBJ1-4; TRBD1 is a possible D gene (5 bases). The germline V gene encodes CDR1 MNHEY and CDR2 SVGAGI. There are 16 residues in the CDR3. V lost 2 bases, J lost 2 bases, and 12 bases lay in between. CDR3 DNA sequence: TGTGCCAGCAGTTACGGGGCAGCGACCACTAATGAAAAACTGTTTTTT. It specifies CASSYGAATTNEKLFF.

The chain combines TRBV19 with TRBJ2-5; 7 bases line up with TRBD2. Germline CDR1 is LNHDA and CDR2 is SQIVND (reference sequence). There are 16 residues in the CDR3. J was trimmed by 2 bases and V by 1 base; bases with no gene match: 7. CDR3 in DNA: TGTGCCAGTAGTATAGGGCAGGGAGGGAGTCAAGAGACCCAGTACTTC. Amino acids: CASSIGQGGSQETQYF.

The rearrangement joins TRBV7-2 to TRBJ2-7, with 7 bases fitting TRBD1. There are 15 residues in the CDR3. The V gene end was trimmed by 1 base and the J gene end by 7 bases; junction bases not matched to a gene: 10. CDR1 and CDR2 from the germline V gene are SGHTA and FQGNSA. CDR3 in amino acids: CASSLDISRRGEQYF. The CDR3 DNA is TGTGCCAGCAGCTTAGATATATCTCGCAGGGGGGAGCAGTACTTC.

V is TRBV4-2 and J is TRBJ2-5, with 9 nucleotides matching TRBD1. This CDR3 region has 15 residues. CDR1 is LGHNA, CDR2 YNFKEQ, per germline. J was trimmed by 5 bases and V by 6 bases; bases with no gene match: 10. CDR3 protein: CASRVEQGAGETQYF. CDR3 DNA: TGTGCCAGCAGAGTCGAACAGGGGGCAGGGGAGACCCAGTACTTC.